This T cell receptor beta chain was sequenced for a study of blood T cell repertoires in COVID-19. As handled by the study authors: Amplification with reference gene primers provided the estimates of nucleated cell counts. Profiled with immunoSEQ multiplex PCR; TCRdb holds only in-frame clones, not every one. The V and J calls and clone size are taken from that table; D and trimming were inferred from the DNA. The sample lists 55,000 to 70,000 clones, around nine tenths occurring once. Material for sequencing was peripheral blood. The sequence was collected from a man in his 70s with acute or convalescent COVID-19.

The CDR3 sequence is CASRRSGANVLTF. The CDR3 coding sequence is TGTGCCAGCAGGCGCTCTGGGGCCAACGTCCTGACTTTC. The V gene is TRBV6-5, the J gene TRBJ2-6; D is unclear. Between the trimmed V and J ends, which lost 6 bases and 0 bases, there was a span of 3 bases. Germline V gene sequence: CDR1 MNHEY, CDR2 SVGAGI. The CDR3 loop spans 13 amino acids.